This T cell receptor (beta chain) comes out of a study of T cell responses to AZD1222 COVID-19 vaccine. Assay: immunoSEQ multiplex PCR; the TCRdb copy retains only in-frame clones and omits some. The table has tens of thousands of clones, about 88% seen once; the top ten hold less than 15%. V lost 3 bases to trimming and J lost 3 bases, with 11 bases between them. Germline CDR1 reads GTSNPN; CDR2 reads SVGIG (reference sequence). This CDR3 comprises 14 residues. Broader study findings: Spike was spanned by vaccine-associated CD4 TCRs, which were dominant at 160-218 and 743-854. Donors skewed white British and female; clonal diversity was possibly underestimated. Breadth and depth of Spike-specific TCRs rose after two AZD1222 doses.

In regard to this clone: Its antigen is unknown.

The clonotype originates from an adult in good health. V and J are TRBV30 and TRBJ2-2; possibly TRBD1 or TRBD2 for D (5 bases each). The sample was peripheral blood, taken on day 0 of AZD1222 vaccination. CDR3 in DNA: TGTGCCTGGAGGGGGGATCTGGACACCGGGGAGCTGTTTTTT. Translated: CAWRGDLDTGELFF.